This T cell receptor (beta chain) was documented in a study of blood T cell repertoires in COVID-19. About the research overall: T cells, B-cell-depleted T cells, or PBMCs supplied cDNA or gDNA.

The CDR3 runs 16 residues. V lost 0 bases, J lost 5 bases, and 11 bases lay in between. Germline-derived CDR1 and CDR2 are LGHNA and YNFKEQ. Per the original methods: The assay estimated nucleated cells by amplifying reference gene primers. The table came from immunoSEQ multiplex PCR; TCRdb's copy has only in-frame clones and leaves some out. Clonal size and the V and J genes are those of that table, whereas D and trimming came from the DNA. The table includes hundreds of thousands of clones, 85% to 90% detected once. Input material: peripheral blood. V usage is TRBV4-2 and J usage is TRBJ1-6; possibly TRBD1 for D (5 bases). This TCR derives from a woman in her 40s who had recovered from COVID-19. The CDR3 DNA reads as TGTGCCAGCAGCCAAGAAGGTGGCAGGGATAATTCACCCCTCCACTTT. It specifies CASSQEGGRDNSPLHF.